The 2 T cell receptor beta chains given below trace back to one sample, sequenced in a study of neurological immune-mediated disorders. TCRdb redid the calling of the 5' RACE reads with MiXCR, one entry per CDR3 protein. Counted here are approximately 74,000 distinct CDR3 sequences, roughly 5% occurring once; the ten biggest clones make up 6.5% to 9%. The specimen was PBMCs. The receptors were sampled from a man aged 18 to 29 with multiple sclerosis.

This clonotype was seen at least ten times. This chain joins TRBV20-1 and TRBJ2-7, with D possibly called TRBD1 or TRBD2 (6 bases each). Germline lookup yields CDR1 DFQATT and CDR2 SNEGSKA (reference sequence). Trimming removed 3 bases at V and 6 bases at J, with 12 bases between. This CDR3 region has 12 residues. In DNA, the CDR3 is TGCAGTGCTAGTAAACAGGGAGGCGAGCAGTACTTC. This translates into CSASKQGGEQYF.

This clonotype was seen repeatedly, ten times or more. The chain employs TRBV20-1 and TRBJ1-2; D is uncertain. Looked up from germline, CDR1 is DFQATT and CDR2 is SNEGSKA (reference sequence). Trimming took off 7 bases at V and 8 bases at J, with 20 bases between the two ends. The CDR3 has 13 residues. CDR3 in amino acids: CSVPLDGSGGYTF. Written as DNA, the CDR3 is TGCAGTGTACCACTGGACGGATCAGGCGGCTACACCTTC.